This section outlines one T cell receptor beta chain sequence together with its context. The antigen is unknown. Libraries of TCR beta came from iRepertoire HTBI primers plus Arm-PCR of CDR3 regions. TCRdb re-called the multiplex PCR reads through MiXCR, storing one row per CDR3 protein. The sample includes about 440,000 distinct CDR3 sequences, 16% seen only once; the top ten take around 11%. This sample was included in a study of regulatory T cells in long-lasting Graves disease. Time point reported: newly diagnosed GD, antithyroid drugs for less than 3 months. Construction of the TCR library relied on RNA isolated from PBMCs. CDR1 is SNHLY and CDR2 is FYNNEI in the germline V gene. The CDR3 has 13 amino acids. Trimming removed 5 bases at V and 3 bases at J, with 11 bases between. Overall study findings and caveats: Among the persistent patients, fewer than 3,500 public clonotypes were shared, more than the approximately 960 shared among new patients.

The same specimen was also included in a second study, on T cells in Graves' hyperthyroidism and ophthalmopathy.

The TCR comes from a woman aged 25 to 39 with Graves disease. The sequencing here drew on peripheral blood mononuclear cells (PBMCs), taken at new diagnosis, from a patient treated with antithyroid drugs. The chain couples TRBV2 to TRBJ2-7; TRBD1 might be the D (6 bases). The CDR3 spells CASSRTENYEQYF. In nucleotides, the CDR3 is TGTGCCAGCAGTAGGACAGAGAACTACGAGCAGTACTTC.